The 17 T cell receptor beta chains reported below all come from one sample, sequenced in a study of vaccination effects on CD4 cells after COVID-19 (dated 2022 in TCRdb). After more than nine days of culture, CD4+ T cells were isolated with the EasySep CD4+ T cell isolation kit. The library was generated by the immunoSEQ multiplex PCR assay. Held by TCRdb, this immuneACCESS table contains in-frame sequences only and omits some clones. Under half of the omission traces to an unresolved V gene where checked; the cause of the rest is unknown. For this sample the table gives fewer than 35,000 clones, of which over 55% were detected only once. Together, the top ten hold roughly 9.2% of the sample. Antigen specificity for these receptors is unknown. The sequencing used CD4+ T cells from PBMCs cultured without peptide, collected before COVID-19 vaccination. The origin of the receptors is a human donor who received a COVID-19 vaccine.

The chain uses TRBV11-3 and TRBJ2-1; no clear D gene. Trimming took off 5 bases at V and 4 bases at J, with 9 bases between the two ends. Germline assignment: CDR1 SGHNT and CDR2 YENEEA. The CDR3 covers 13 residues. The CDR3 sequence: CASSPMGYNEQFF. CDR3 DNA sequence: TGTGCCAGCAGCCCGATGGGGTACAATGAGCAGTTCTTC.

Only one count was recorded for this clone. The V call is TRBV5-1, the J call TRBJ2-1; D gene uncertain. CDR1 and CDR2 (germline): SGHRS, YFSETQ. The CDR3 is made up of 13 amino acids. V lost 0 bases and J lost 5, with 6 bases in between. Here the CDR3 reads CASSLGHNNEQFF. CDR3 bases: TGCGCCAGCAGCTTGGGACATAACAATGAGCAGTTCTTC.

This clone was found a few times. The V gene is TRBV19, the J gene TRBJ1-6, with D maybe TRBD1 (5 bases). The V gene lost 5 bases and the J gene lost 5 bases, with 16 bases spanning the gap. Germline CDR1 reads LNHDA; CDR2 reads SQIVND (reference sequence). CDR3 size: 16 residues. CDR3 residues: CASSLSPPGHNSPLHF. CDR3 bases: TGTGCCAGTAGTCTTAGCCCCCCAGGGCATAATTCACCCCTCCACTTT. Based on the CDR3 plus reference TRBV19 and TRBJ1-6, the full variable domain is DGGITQSPKYLFRKEGQNVTLSCEQNLNHDAMYWYRQDPGQGLRLIYYSQIVNDFQKGDIAEGYSVSREKKESFPLTVTSAQKNPTAFYLCASSLSPPGHNSPLHFGNGTRLTVT.

This clone is labeled medium-sized. The chain carries TRBV3-1 (or the pseudogene TRBV3-2) and TRBJ2-7, with D hard to call. Germline V CDR1 and CDR2: LGHDT, YNNKEL (reference sequence). This CDR3 is 11 amino acids long. Trimming removed 5 bases from V and 0 bases from J, with 2 bases in between. As DNA, the CDR3 is TGTGCCAGCAGCGTCTCCTACGAGCAGTACTTC. As protein: CASSVSYEQYF.

In its sample, this clone was seen once. The gene calls are TRBV6-5 and TRBJ1-6; D is possibly TRBD1 (6 bases). The CDR3 covers 14 residues. Per the germline V gene, CDR1 is MNHEY and CDR2 is SVGAGI. V was pared by 2 bases and J by 13 bases, with 15 bases between. The CDR3 here is CASSYLGQRGPLHF. CDR3 nucleotides: TGTGCCAGCAGTTACCTTGGACAGAGAGGTCCCCTCCACTTT.

This clone occurred a few times. The chain uses TRBV19 and TRBJ2-1, with D possibly TRBD1 on 6 matching bases. This CDR3 has 14 residues. The V gene's germline CDR1 is LNHDA and CDR2 SQIVND (reference sequence). The V gene lost 7 bases and the J gene lost 1 base, with 11 bases spanning the gap. The CDR3 reads CASTLQGSYNEQFF. The CDR3 DNA is TGTGCCAGTACCTTACAGGGATCCTACAATGAGCAGTTCTTC.

The chain carries TRBV6-2 or TRBV6-3 and TRBJ2-1, with no clear D. Germline CDR1 MNHEY, CDR2 SVGEGT. With 6 bases removed from V and 5 bases from J, the gap between germline ends came to 20 bases. The CDR3 spans 16 residues. CDR3 coding DNA: TGTGCCAGCAGCACGGACGCCTCCTCCTACGACAATGAGCAGTTCTTC. Translated: CASSTDASSYDNEQFF.

This chain uses TRBV4-2 with TRBJ2-5; D is undetermined. Trimming took off 6 bases at V and 2 bases at J, with 13 bases between the two ends. The CDR3 is made up of 14 amino acids. Germline V gives CDR1 LGHNA, CDR2 YNFKEQ. DNA for the CDR3: TGTGCCAGCAGTGTAGCAAGCCATCAAGAGACCCAGTACTTC. It translates to CASSVASHQETQYF.

The V call is TRBV4-1, the J call TRBJ1-2, with a tentative D call TRBD1 (6 bases). From germline, CDR1 is MGHRA and CDR2 YSYEKL. This CDR3 contains 18 residues. The germline V and J ends were trimmed by 3 bases and 4 bases, with 24 bases remaining between them. CDR3 in DNA: TGCGCCAGCAGCCACTCCAACCCCACTTTGACAGGCACCTATGGCTACACCTTC. Its protein is CASSHSNPTLTGTYGYTF.

The chain is built from TRBV18 and TRBJ2-3; the D gene is possibly TRBD2 (6 bases). V dropped 1 base and J dropped 3 bases, with 23 bases sitting between them. The CDR3 is 19 residues long. CDR1 is KGHSH and CDR2 is LQKENI in the germline V gene. The CDR3, as DNA: TGTGCCAGCTCACCACGGGGACTTCCTCTTACCACTAAGACAGATACGCAGTATTTT. It codes for CASSPRGLPLTTKTDTQYF.

The CDR3 sequence: CAISAVNRNTIYF. In nucleotides, the CDR3 is TGTGCCATCAGTGCTGTCAACCGAAACACCATATATTTT. V gene TRBV10-3 combines with J gene TRBJ1-3; D not certain. Germline values: CDR1 ENHRY, CDR2 SYGVKD. V lost 4 bases and J 5 bases, leaving 9 bases between the germline ends. CDR3 size: 13 residues.

The chain employs TRBV5-1 and TRBJ2-5; D is unresolved. Germline lookup yields CDR1 SGHRS and CDR2 YFSETQ. V was shortened by 7 bases and J by 2 bases, with 12 bases between the two germline ends. This CDR3 is built from 13 residues. The CDR3 loop is CASGNTPQETQYF. DNA of the CDR3: TGCGCCAGCGGGAATACGCCTCAAGAGACCCAGTACTTC. Filled out from reference TRBV5-1 and TRBJ2-5, the complete variable domain reads KAGVTQTPRYLIKTRGQQVTLSCSPISGHRSVSWYQQTPGQGLQFLFEYFSETQRNKGNFPGRFSGRQFSNSRSEMNVSTLELGDSALYLCASGNTPQETQYFGPGTRLLVL.

V is TRBV3-1 (or the pseudogene TRBV3-2) and J is TRBJ2-5; no clear D. V lost 4 bases and J 4 bases, leaving 13 bases between the germline ends. This CDR3 is 14 amino acids long. Germline assignment: CDR1 LGHDT and CDR2 YNNKEL (reference sequence). This CDR3 reads CASSLKTRSETQYF. CDR3 in DNA: TGTGCCAGCAGCCTGAAAACGCGGTCAGAGACCCAGTACTTC.

The chain has TRBV29-1 and TRBJ1-6, with 9 bases identical to TRBD1. Trimming cost V 5 bases and J 7 bases; bases outside gene matches: 6. The CDR3 consists of 14 residues. Germline assignment: CDR1 SQVTM and CDR2 ANQGSEA. CDR3 coding DNA: TGCAGCGTTACCCACGGGACAGGGAATTCACCCCTCCACTTT. This encodes CSVTHGTGNSPLHF.

V usage is TRBV7-9 and J usage is TRBJ2-7; tentative D call: TRBD1 (6 bases). Between the trimmed V and J ends, which lost 3 bases and 7 bases, there was a span of 10 bases. This CDR3 has 12 amino acids. The germline CDR1 and CDR2 sequences are SEHNR and FQNEAQ (reference sequence). The CDR3 DNA is TGTGCCAGCAGCTTTGGACAGAGGGAGCAGTACTTC. This codes for CASSFGQREQYF.

In this sample, this clone turned up a few times. The CDR3 is CASRRGQSYEQYF. The CDR3 DNA follows: TGTGCCAGCAGGCGCGGACAGTCCTACGAGCAGTACTTC. V usage is TRBV12-3 or TRBV12-4 and J usage is TRBJ2-7; a possible D gene is TRBD1 (6 bases). This CDR3 is built from 13 residues. V was cut by 6 bases and J by 1 base, with 10 bases left in between.

J is TRBJ2-3 and V is TRBV11-2; 9 bases are shared with TRBD2. The J segment lost 0 bases and the V segment lost 2 bases, leaving 6 bases of the junction unmatched. This CDR3 is built from 17 residues. The V gene's germline CDR1 is SGHAT and CDR2 FQNNGV. The CDR3 bases are TGTGCCAGCAGCTTACCCTGGACTAGCGCTAGCACAGATACGCAGTATTTT. Translating gives CASSLPWTSASTDTQYF.